Presented here are 32 T cell receptor beta chains from one specimen sequenced in a study of cytomegalovirus exposure and HLA in healthy donors. PCR was performed using 60 Vbeta and 13 Jbeta primers. This table comes from immunoSEQ multiplex PCR, and its TCRdb copy is limited to in-frame clones, with some not included. The sample carries 150,000 to 200,000 clones, roughly 77% recorded once. The sequencing input was PBMCs. The receptor source for this set is a man between 18 and 29 years old in good health and CMV-seropositive.

The V gene is TRBV5-1, the J gene TRBJ2-3; 8 bases map to TRBD1. With 0 bases clipped from V and 2 bases from J, the junction kept 2 bases outside the gene matches. The CDR3 totals 15 residues. Germline lookup yields CDR1 SGHRS and CDR2 YFSETQ. The CDR3 here is CASSLGQGFTDTQYF. In DNA form, the CDR3 reads TGCGCCAGCAGCTTGGGACAGGGGTTCACAGATACGCAGTATTTT.

This clone was picked up a small number of times. This chain joins TRBV11-3 and TRBJ2-3; 7 nucleotides line up with TRBD2. Germline V gives CDR1 SGHNT, CDR2 YENEEA. V gave up 5 bases and J gave up 1 base; unmatched junction bases: 12. The CDR3 contains 17 residues. In DNA form, the CDR3 reads TGTGCCAGCAGCCACCAAAACTCGGCGGGAGGCACAGATACGCAGTATTTT. Translated, it gives CASSHQNSAGGTDTQYF.

The chain carries TRBV29-1 and TRBJ1-1; a weak D match, TRBD1 (5 bases). V was cut by 1 base and J by 2 bases, with 11 bases left in between. The CDR3 loop spans 14 amino acids. Germline CDR1 and CDR2: SQVTM and ANQGSEA. The CDR3 loop reads CSVEGRRGNTEAFF. The DNA of the CDR3 is TGCAGCGTTGAAGGACGAAGGGGAAACACTGAAGCTTTCTTT.

This chain connects TRBV10-3 to TRBJ2-7; 7 positions agree with TRBD1. J lost 2 bases, V lost 6 bases, and 7 bases had no gene match. The CDR3 runs to 14 residues. Germline CDR1 is ENHRY and CDR2 is SYGVKD. The CDR3, as DNA: TGTGCCATCAGGGGGACAGAGATTACCTACGAGCAGTACTTC. This translates into CAIRGTEITYEQYF.

The V and J genes are TRBV7-9 and TRBJ2-1, with TRBD2 matching 9 bases. The ends lost 4 bases at V and 8 bases at J; junction bases unmatched: 12. In germline, CDR1 is SEHNR, CDR2 FQNEAQ (reference sequence). The CDR3 runs 16 residues. CDR3 in DNA: TGTGCCAGCAGCTCCTTTAGCGGGAGAAGGATCGATGAGCAGTTCTTC. Translating it yields CASSSFSGRRIDEQFF.

The CDR3 is CAWRLARDTQYF. CDR3 DNA sequence: TGTGCCTGGAGACTAGCGAGAGATACGCAGTATTTT. The V and J genes are TRBV30 and TRBJ2-3; TRBD2 matches 7 bases. In germline, CDR1 is GTSNPN, CDR2 SVGIG (reference sequence). CDR3 length: 12 residues. The ends lost 3 bases at V and 5 bases at J; junction bases unmatched: 2.

The chain links TRBV7-9 to TRBJ2-7, with a weak D call TRBD1 (5 bases). Germline CDR1 and CDR2: SEHNR and FQNEAQ (reference sequence). The V and J ends lost 5 bases and 1 base respectively, with 9 bases between them. This CDR3 has 13 residues. The CDR3 nucleotides read TGTGCCAGCAGCCACAGGCATTCCTACGAGCAGTACTTC. Residues: CASSHRHSYEQYF. Combining the CDR3 with reference TRBV7-9 and TRBJ2-7 gives the whole variable domain DTGVSQNPRHKITKRGQNVTFRCDPISEHNRLYWYRQTLGQGPEFLTYFQNEAQLEKSRLLSDRFSAERPKGSFSTLEIQRTEQGDSAMYLCASSHRHSYEQYFGPGTRLTVT.

The chain combines TRBV30 with TRBJ2-1; possible D gene TRBD2, 6 bases. V was shortened by 0 bases and J by 7 bases, with 16 bases between the two germline ends. CDR1 is GTSNPN, CDR2 SVGIG, per germline (reference sequence). The CDR3 extends over 15 amino acids. CDR3 DNA sequence: TGTGCCTGGAGTGTACCAGCGGGTTTCGATAATGAGCAGTTCTTC. It translates to CAWSVPAGFDNEQFF. Filled out from reference TRBV30 and TRBJ2-1, the complete variable domain reads SQTIHQWPATLVQPVGSPLSLECTVEGTSNPNLYWYRQAAGRGLQLLFYSVGIGQISSEVPQNLSASRPQDRQFILSSKKLLLSDSGFYLCAWSVPAGFDNEQFFGPGTRLTVL.

This clone was detected only once. The V gene is TRBV4-1, the J gene TRBJ2-1; D remains unclear. Germline V gene lookup returns CDR1 MGHRA and CDR2 YSYEKL. This CDR3 has 15 amino acids. V lost 1 base, J lost 0 bases, and 7 bases lay in between. The DNA of the CDR3 is TGCGCCAGCAGCCAAGGTACTCTCTCCTACAATGAGCAGTTCTTC. It specifies CASSQGTLSYNEQFF.

The chain uses TRBV28 and TRBJ1-1; 8 bases match TRBD1. Germline CDR1 reads MDHEN; CDR2 reads SYDVKM. The trim removed 1 base at V and 1 base at J, leaving 14 bases unmatched. This CDR3 comprises 19 residues. CDR3 protein: CASSLFVKARQGKNTEAFF. The CDR3 bases are TGTGCCAGCAGTTTATTCGTCAAGGCCCGACAGGGGAAGAACACTGAAGCTTTCTTT.

This clone showed up just a few times. J is TRBJ1-5 and V is TRBV28, with D unresolved. This CDR3 contains 15 residues. Germline loops: CDR1 MDHEN, CDR2 SYDVKM. Trimming left V 6 bases short and J 1 base short, with 13 bases between. The CDR3: CASRHAGNSNQPQHF. CDR3 DNA sequence: TGTGCCAGCAGACACGCAGGTAACAGCAATCAGCCCCAGCATTTT.

J is TRBJ1-2 and V is TRBV6-5; 7 bases are a match to TRBD1. The V and J ends lost 5 bases and 2 bases, in that order; junction bases with no gene match: 8. Germline lookup yields CDR1 MNHEY and CDR2 SVGAGI. CDR3 length: 15 residues. This CDR3 is CASSQTGQANYGYTF. Written as DNA, the CDR3 is TGTGCCAGCAGTCAGACCGGACAGGCCAACTATGGCTACACCTTC.

V gene TRBV7-8 combines with J gene TRBJ2-4, with 7 positions matching TRBD1. The CDR3 is 16 amino acids. Germline-derived CDR1 and CDR2 are SGHVS and FQNEAQ. With V trimmed by 4 bases and J by 7 bases, 13 bases remained unmatched. In nucleotides, the CDR3 is TGTGCCAGCAGCTCCTACAGGGGAAAGGAGTCGAACATTCAGTACTTC. It encodes CASSSYRGKESNIQYF.

Note on this clone: Sequence at one end of the junction differs from germline and may be a read error. DNA for the CDR3: TGCGCCAGCAGCTTGGTGGCGGGAGTTGTCGGGGAGCTGTCTTTT. It yields the protein CASSLVAGVVGELSF. This chain links TRBV5-1 with TRBJ2-2; 7 bases match TRBD2. The CDR3 is 15 residues long. Germline CDR1 reads SGHRS; CDR2 reads YFSETQ.

There are a few counts of this clone. The rearrangement joins TRBV28 to TRBJ2-1, with TRBD1 as a possible D gene (6 bases). In germline, CDR1 is MDHEN, CDR2 SYDVKM. Trimming removed 6 bases from V and 7 bases from J, with 13 bases in between. This CDR3 is built from 13 residues. CDR3 in amino acids: CASRLTQGNEQFF. The CDR3 coding sequence is TGTGCCAGCAGACTAACCCAGGGGAATGAGCAGTTCTTC.

The chain joins TRBV28 to TRBJ1-2, with D perhaps matching TRBD1 (5 bases). From germline, CDR1 is MDHEN and CDR2 SYDVKM. This CDR3 has 14 amino acids. The germline V and J ends were trimmed by 3 bases and 0 bases, with 8 bases remaining between them. The CDR3 DNA sequence: TGTGCCAGCAGTTTGGGGGGAACTAACTATGGCTACACCTTC. Its translation: CASSLGGTNYGYTF.

The gene calls are TRBV2 and TRBJ2-7; D unclear. Germline assignment: CDR1 SNHLY and CDR2 FYNNEI. Trimming pared 3 bases from V and 6 bases from J, leaving 9 bases between. The CDR3 totals 12 residues. This CDR3 reads CASSEELREQYF. The CDR3 region has the DNA TGTGCCAGCAGTGAGGAACTACGCGAGCAGTACTTC.

The chain employs TRBV11-2 and TRBJ1-1, with 7 bases identical to TRBD1. The V segment lost 6 bases and the J segment 3 bases; nucleotides outside the gene matches: 4. The CDR3 has 13 amino acids. CDR1 SGHAT and CDR2 FQNNGV come from the germline V gene. Here the CDR3 reads CASRGRGDTEAFF. CDR3 nucleotide sequence: TGTGCCAGCAGGGGCAGGGGGGACACTGAAGCTTTCTTT.

Note on this clone: Other DNA sequences of this sample code for an identical CDR3. V usage is TRBV15 and J usage is TRBJ2-5, with D maybe TRBD2 (5 bases). V dropped 0 bases and J dropped 2 bases, with 7 bases sitting between them. This CDR3 comprises 14 residues. CDR1 is LNHNV and CDR2 is YYDKDF in the germline V gene (reference sequence). The CDR3 nucleotides read TGTGCCACCAGCAGAGATCCGGGGCAAGAGACCCAGTACTTC. It specifies CATSRDPGQETQYF.

This chain joins TRBV28 and TRBJ2-5; 8 bases fit TRBD2. The J call may be faulty, since TRBJ2-7 better matches the DNA end. The CDR3 runs to 14 residues. Germline values: CDR1 MDHEN, CDR2 SYDVKM. The CDR3: CASSPSGGTYEQYF. The CDR3 bases are TGTGCCAGCAGTCCGTCGGGAGGGACCTACGAGCAGTACTTC.

In this sample, this clone turned up a few times. This chain connects TRBV6-6 to TRBJ1-4; D uncertain. The CDR3 is 15 amino acids. The V and J ends lost 2 bases and 1 base respectively, with 8 bases between them. Germline CDR1 is MNHNY and CDR2 is SVGAGI (reference sequence). The CDR3 DNA reads TGTGCCAGCAGTTACCGCGGGGTAACTAATGAAAAACTGTTTTTT. It encodes CASSYRGVTNEKLFF.

V and J are TRBV25-1 and TRBJ2-1, with 7 bases matching TRBD2. Germline V gene lookup returns CDR1 MGHDK and CDR2 SYGVNS. V lost 8 bases and J lost 4; bases outside the gene matches: 20. The CDR3 is made up of 18 amino acids. DNA for the CDR3: TGTGCCAGCTCGGGAATTAGGGCGGCTAGCGGAGCATACAATGAGCAGTTCTTC. It is translated as CASSGIRAASGAYNEQFF.

J is TRBJ1-1 and V is TRBV7-9; TRBD1 matches 7 bases. V lost 5 bases, J lost 2 bases, and 5 bases stayed unmatched. Germline V lookup: CDR1 SEHNR, CDR2 FQNEAQ (reference sequence). The CDR3 loop spans 14 amino acids. The chain's CDR3 is CASSRGQPNTEAFF. In DNA form, the CDR3 reads TGTGCCAGCAGCCGGGGACAGCCAAACACTGAAGCTTTCTTT.

This rearrangement joins TRBV28 to TRBJ1-2; D gene unclear. Germline loops: CDR1 MDHEN, CDR2 SYDVKM. The CDR3 totals 16 residues. The V and J ends lost 5 bases and 8 bases respectively, with 24 bases between them. CDR3 sequence: CASSPLSLGLLGGYTF. CDR3 DNA sequence: TGTGCCAGCAGTCCCCTTAGTCTGGGTCTATTGGGCGGCTACACCTTC.

The chain recombines TRBV5-1 with TRBJ1-2; 7 bases map to TRBD1. V was clipped by 4 bases and J by 7 bases; unmatched bases: 13. From germline, CDR1 is SGHRS and CDR2 YFSETQ. The CDR3 covers 15 residues. The CDR3 bases are TGCGCCAGCAGCCTTACCAATGAGGGGGCTGCTGGCTACACCTTC. Its translation: CASSLTNEGAAGYTF.

This clone was counted once. The chain recombines TRBV14 with TRBJ2-2, with D possibly being TRBD1 (5 bases). Germline CDR1 reads SGHDN; CDR2 reads FVKESK. The CDR3 spans 14 residues. V lost 3 bases and J 6 bases, leaving 11 bases between the germline ends. The CDR3: CASSQARVAGELFF. The CDR3 DNA is TGTGCCAGCAGCCAGGCCAGGGTGGCCGGGGAGCTGTTTTTT.

The chain employs TRBV9 and TRBJ1-1; weak D call: TRBD1 (6 bases). Trimming cost V 3 bases and J 4 bases, with 10 bases left between them. Germline CDR1 SGDLS, CDR2 YYNGEE. This CDR3 is 13 amino acids long. This CDR3 reads CASSATGTTEAFF. The CDR3 region has the DNA TGTGCCAGCAGCGCAACAGGGACCACTGAAGCTTTCTTT.

J is TRBJ2-1 and V is TRBV9, with 7 bases that match TRBD2. This CDR3 is built from 20 residues. The ends lost 0 bases at V and 5 bases at J; junction bases unmatched: 20. Per the germline V gene, CDR1 is SGDLS and CDR2 is YYNGEE. The CDR3 coding sequence is TGTGCCAGCAGCGTAGGTCTAGGCAGGGCCGGGAGGAATTACCACAATGAGCAGTTCTTC. This encodes CASSVGLGRAGRNYHNEQFF.

This chain connects TRBV5-6 to TRBJ2-7; D is possibly TRBD2 (5 bases). V lost 7 bases to trimming and J lost 6 bases, with 20 bases between them. The CDR3 is 14 amino acids. Looked up from germline, CDR1 is SGHDT and CDR2 is YYEEEE. The CDR3 nucleotides are TGTGCCAGCGCTCAGTTCGGGGTGGTGGGCGAGCAGTACTTC. Its protein product is CASAQFGVVGEQYF.

The chain combines TRBV7-9 with TRBJ2-2; 8 bases agree with TRBD2. Looked up from germline, CDR1 is SEHNR and CDR2 is FQNEAQ (reference sequence). The CDR3 loop spans 13 amino acids. The ends lost 6 bases at V and 7 bases at J; junction bases unmatched: 4. The CDR3 nucleotides read TGTGCCAGCAGGCTCACTAGCGGCGGGGAGCTGTTTTTT. It specifies CASRLTSGGELFF.

The chain is built from TRBV28 and TRBJ2-1; D is uncertain. The V end was cut by 5 bases, the J end by 0 bases, with 11 bases between. Per germline, CDR1 MDHEN and CDR2 SYDVKM. This CDR3 has 15 amino acids. CDR3 protein: CASSLTILSYNEQFF. The CDR3, as DNA: TGTGCCAGCAGTCTTACTATTCTCTCCTACAATGAGCAGTTCTTC.

The chain joins TRBV28 to TRBJ1-5; TRBD1 is a possible D gene (6 bases). CDR1 and CDR2 (germline): MDHEN, SYDVKM. This CDR3 is 16 amino acids long. Deletions cut 7 bases from V and 2 bases from J, with 18 bases between. CDR3 nucleotide sequence: TGTGCCAGCACCTTGGGGGGGGCCTCGGGCAATCAGCCCCAGCATTTT. Residues: CASTLGGASGNQPQHF.